A single sample is the source of the 15 T cell receptor beta chains below, sequenced in a study of vaccination effects on CD4 cells after COVID-19. The ViraFEST assay expanded antigen-specific CD4+ T cells with viral peptide pools before sequencing. Isolation of CD4+ T cells took place after nine to ten days of culture. PCR-confirmed SARS-CoV-2 infection occurred in the person between March and December 2020. Method: immunoSEQ multiplex PCR; TCRdb's copy keeps in-frame clones and lacks some. The table shows 30,000 to 35,000 clones, with approximately 72% occurring only once. Their antigens remain unidentified. Specimen: CD4+ T cells from PBMCs cultured with a peptide pool, collected before COVID-19 vaccination. Source of these receptors: a human donor who had a prior SARS-CoV-2 infection.

The genes are TRBV7-9 and TRBJ1-2; D is perhaps TRBD1 (6 bases). The CDR3 length is 14 residues. Germline CDR1 SEHNR, CDR2 FQNEAQ (reference sequence). With 5 bases removed from V and 6 bases from J, the gap between germline ends came to 16 bases. Here the CDR3 reads CASSRIQGRDGYTF. Here the CDR3 DNA reads TGTGCCAGCAGCCGGATACAGGGTAGGGATGGCTACACCTTC.

This clone was detected a few times. The chain has TRBV7-9 and TRBJ1-5, with TRBD1 identical over 9 bases. Germline V CDR1 and CDR2: SEHNR, FQNEAQ (reference sequence). The V gene end was trimmed by 4 bases and the J gene end by 4 bases; junction bases not matched to a gene: 5. The CDR3 totals 15 residues. DNA of the CDR3: TGTGCCAGCAGCTGGGGGACAGGGTCAAATCAGCCCCAGCATTTT. Its translation is CASSWGTGSNQPQHF.

The chain has TRBV2 and TRBJ1-5; a possible D gene is TRBD1 (6 bases). With 2 bases removed from V and 2 bases from J, the gap between germline ends came to 10 bases. Germline CDR1 SNHLY, CDR2 FYNNEI. This CDR3 region has 15 residues. Here the CDR3 reads CASSERRGGNQPQHF. The DNA for the CDR3 is TGTGCCAGCAGTGAACGCAGGGGTGGCAATCAGCCCCAGCATTTT.

The V and J genes are TRBV1 and TRBJ2-6; the table's D call, TRBD2, has no DNA check behind it. TRBV1 is a documented pseudogene. CDR3 size: 19 residues. The CDR3 DNA reads TGCACCAGCAGCCAAGCCTCGGGGTGGAGGGAAGCTGGGGCCAACGTCCTGACTTTC. Encoded protein: CTSSQASGWREAGANVLTF.

V gene TRBV5-1 combines with J gene TRBJ2-1; TRBD1 matches 9 bases. Looked up from germline, CDR1 is SGHRS and CDR2 is YFSETQ. J was trimmed by 3 bases and V by 4 bases; bases with no gene match: 5. This CDR3 region has 15 residues. The CDR3 is CASSGGGQGYNEQFF. In DNA, the CDR3 is TGCGCCAGCAGCGGGGGGGGACAGGGCTACAATGAGCAGTTCTTC.

The table lists this clone with a few counts. V and J are TRBV4-3 and TRBJ2-7; D is possibly TRBD2 (6 bases). V gave up 2 bases and J gave up 5 bases, with 19 bases separating them. The CDR3 has 16 amino acids. The germline CDR1 and CDR2 sequences are LGHNA and YSLEER. The CDR3 bases are TGCGCCAGCAGCCAAAGATGGTCGGGGGATACCCACGAGCAGTACTTC. It specifies CASSQRWSGDTHEQYF.

The chain has TRBV7-3 and TRBJ2-2; TRBD2 matches at 9 bases. CDR3 size: 16 residues. After removal of 5 bases from V and 5 bases from J, the junction contained 9 bases not matched to a gene. Germline loops: CDR1 SGHTA, CDR2 FQGTGA. CDR3 sequence: CASSPIAGVLTGELFF. CDR3 DNA sequence: TGTGCCAGCAGCCCCATAGCGGGAGTATTAACCGGGGAGCTGTTTTTT. The full variable domain, rest sourced from reference TRBV7-3 and TRBJ2-2, is GAGVSQTPSNKVTEKGKYVELRCDPISGHTALYWYRQSLGQGPEFLIYFQGTGAADDSGLPNDRFFAVRPEGSVSTLKIQRTERGDSAVYLCASSPIAGVLTGELFFGEGSRLTVL.

The chain employs TRBV5-5 and TRBJ2-3; 11 bases fit TRBD1. Trimming at V came to 2 bases and at J to 2 bases, leaving 10 bases not matched to a gene. Germline CDR1 reads SGHKS; CDR2 reads YYEKEE (reference sequence). The CDR3 covers 18 residues. The CDR3 region is CASSLQRDRGRATDTQYF. The CDR3 bases are TGTGCCAGCAGCTTACAACGGGACAGGGGGAGAGCCACAGATACGCAGTATTTT.

V usage is TRBV5-4 and J usage is TRBJ1-1, with no clear D. Deletions cut 4 bases from V and 3 bases from J, with 16 bases between. This CDR3 is built from 15 residues. Germline-derived CDR1 and CDR2 are SGHNT and YYREEE (reference sequence). CDR3 residues: CASSPTLGSDTEAFF. The CDR3 region has the DNA TGTGCCAGCAGCCCCACCCTGGGCAGCGACACTGAAGCTTTCTTT.

There are a few counts of this clone. The genes are TRBV3-1 (or the pseudogene TRBV3-2) and TRBJ1-2; TRBD1 matches at 7 bases. J lost 0 bases, V lost 4 bases, and 8 bases had no gene match. The CDR3 runs to 16 residues. Germline lookup yields CDR1 LGHDT and CDR2 YNNKEL (reference sequence). The CDR3 protein is CASSRRTGNTNYGYTF. The CDR3 coding sequence is TGTGCCAGCAGCCGACGGACAGGAAATACTAACTATGGCTACACCTTC.

The genes are TRBV14 and TRBJ2-7, with 8 bases fitting TRBD1. Germline V CDR1 and CDR2: SGHDN, FVKESK. This CDR3 spans 13 amino acids. V shed 9 bases, J shed 5 bases, and the junction held 9 bases outside the gene matches. The CDR3 coding sequence is TGTGCCAGTAGGTTGGCAGGGGGCCACGAGCAGTACTTC. It specifies CASRLAGGHEQYF.

The rearrangement joins TRBV25-1 to TRBJ2-1; 8 bases match TRBD2. J lost 4 bases, V lost 4 bases, and 9 bases had no gene match. Looked up from germline, CDR1 is MGHDK and CDR2 is SYGVNS. The CDR3 sequence is 16 residues long. The CDR3 loop reads CASSAGGARGYNEQFF. For the CDR3, the DNA is TGTGCCAGCAGTGCGGGGGGGGCCAGAGGGTACAATGAGCAGTTCTTC.

This clone was found a few times. The chain links TRBV7-9 to TRBJ1-3; TRBD1 might be the D (6 bases). Trimming cost V 3 bases and J 4 bases, with 10 bases left between them. Germline lookup yields CDR1 SEHNR and CDR2 FQNEAQ (reference sequence). The CDR3 has 14 amino acids. The CDR3 coding sequence is TGTGCCAGCAGCTTGCAGGGGTCCGGAAACACCATATATTTT. Translated: CASSLQGSGNTIYF.

The chain combines TRBV2 with TRBJ2-2; 15 nucleotides line up with TRBD2. Per the germline V gene, CDR1 is SNHLY and CDR2 is FYNNEI. V gave up 6 bases and J gave up 6 bases; unmatched junction bases: 5. The CDR3 is 16 amino acids. As DNA, the CDR3 is TGTGCCAGCAGGAGGGGACTAGCGGGGGGACCCGGGGAGCTGTTTTTT. This translates into CASRRGLAGGPGELFF.

The J gene is TRBJ1-4, the V gene TRBV12-3 or TRBV12-4, with D tentatively TRBD1 (6 bases). The CDR3 totals 12 residues. V was pared by 4 bases and J by 12 bases, with 12 bases between. CDR3 sequence reads: CASSSQSGELFF. The CDR3 region has the DNA TGTGCCAGCAGTTCGCAATCAGGGGAACTGTTTTTT.